Each of the 3 T cell receptor beta chains below was sequenced from the same sample in a study of high-grade serous ovarian cancer treatment subgroups. Tumor samples were taken before definitive surgery or chemotherapy. This table comes from immunoSEQ multiplex PCR, and its TCRdb copy is limited to in-frame clones, with some not included. This table holds about 5,200 clones, roughly 80% found once. The sequencing sample was made of tumor tissue. These receptors were collected from a human donor with high-grade serous ovarian cancer.

The CDR3 protein is CASSLRRTGDYYGYTF. For the CDR3, the DNA is TGTGCCAGCAGTCTGAGACGGACAGGGGATTACTATGGCTACACCTTC. The rearrangement links TRBV27 to TRBJ1-2; the match to TRBD1 covers 9 bases. V lost 5 bases, J lost 3 bases, and 10 bases stayed unmatched. CDR1 and CDR2 (germline): MNHEY, SMNVEV (reference sequence). The CDR3 has 16 amino acids.

The rearrangement links TRBV30 to TRBJ1-6; D uncertain. Between the trimmed V and J ends, which lost 2 bases and 11 bases, there was a span of 22 bases. Per the germline V gene, CDR1 is GTSNPN and CDR2 is SVGIG (reference sequence). The length of the CDR3 is 16 residues. In DNA, the CDR3 is TGTGCCTGGAGTAATAAGGGCGGAAGCCTTAACGCACCCCTCCACTTT. Its translation: CAWSNKGGSLNAPLHF. Based on the CDR3 plus reference TRBV30 and TRBJ1-6, the full variable domain is SQTIHQWPATLVQPVGSPLSLECTVEGTSNPNLYWYRQAAGRGLQLLFYSVGIGQISSEVPQNLSASRPQDRQFILSSKKLLLSDSGFYLCAWSNKGGSLNAPLHFGNGTRLTVT.

In DNA, the CDR3 is TGTGCCAGCAGCTTAGCCTTAGCCTACGAGCAGTACTTC. Protein: CASSLALAYEQYF. The chain joins TRBV7-2 to TRBJ2-5; D is ambiguous. The DNA matches TRBJ2-7 better at its end, which makes the J call doubtful. CDR3 size: 13 residues. Germline CDR1 SGHTA, CDR2 FQGNSA.